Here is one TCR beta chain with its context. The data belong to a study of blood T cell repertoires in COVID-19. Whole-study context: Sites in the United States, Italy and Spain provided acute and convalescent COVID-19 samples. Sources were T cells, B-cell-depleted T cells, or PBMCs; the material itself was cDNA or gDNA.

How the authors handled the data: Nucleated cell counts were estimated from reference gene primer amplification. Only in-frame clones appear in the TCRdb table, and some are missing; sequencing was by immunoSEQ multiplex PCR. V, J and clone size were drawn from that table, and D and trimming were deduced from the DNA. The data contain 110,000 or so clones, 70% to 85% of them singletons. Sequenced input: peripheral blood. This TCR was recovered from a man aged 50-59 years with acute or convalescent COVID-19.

The CDR3 loop is CASIPQPQHF. CDR3 in DNA: TGTGCCAGCATCCCACAGCCCCAGCATTTT. The chain uses TRBV21-1 and TRBJ1-5; no DNA check was done on the table's D call, TRBD1. TRBV21-1 corresponds to a pseudogene. CDR3 length: 10 residues.